The present TCR beta chain was sequenced within a study of blood T cell repertoires in COVID-19. Turning to the study itself: Specimens from acute and convalescent COVID-19 originated in the United States, Italy and Spain.

J was trimmed by 7 bases and V by 2 bases; bases with no gene match: 7. CDR1 is MRHNA, CDR2 SNTAGT, per germline. This CDR3 is built from 15 residues. Authors' analysis steps: Estimation of nucleated cell counts relied on the amplification of reference gene primers. Only in-frame clones appear in the TCRdb table, and some are missing; sequencing was by immunoSEQ multiplex PCR. V and J calls and clone size are as listed in that table; D and trimming were resolved from the DNA. This table has hundreds of thousands of clones, approximately 87% appearing once. This clonotype was sampled from a woman aged 70-85 years with active or convalescent COVID-19. Sequencing was performed on peripheral blood. The V gene is TRBV6-4, the J gene TRBJ2-1; 8 bases are a match to TRBD2. The CDR3 protein is CASSDTSGFENEQFF. The CDR3 nucleotides are TGTGCCAGCAGTGACACTAGCGGATTTGAAAATGAGCAGTTCTTC.